These T cell receptor beta chains were read from a single sample in a study of monozygotic twins with inflammatory bowel disease. Each CDR3 protein gets one entry in TCRdb, which reprocessed the 5' RACE reads and gives no DNA. Its table lists 420,000 or so distinct CDR3 sequences. Sequencing used blood. The receptor set was obtained from a human donor with ulcerative colitis or Crohn's disease, or a healthy co-twin of an affected twin (not recorded which). Both conserved end residues are part of each CDR3.

j_call	v_call	cdr3_aa
TRBJ2-7	TRBV20-1	CSASVGGRGQREQYF
TRBJ1-1	TRBV6-2/TRBV6-3	CASSPQTRQMNTEAFF
TRBJ2-5	TRBV9	CASSVVPNGQPQETQYF
TRBJ2-2	TRBV5-4	CASMPGGASTGELFF
TRBJ2-1	TRBV20-1	CSALTSHSYNEQFF
TRBJ2-1	TRBV4-1	CASSQELSRQFF
TRBJ2-6	TRBV5-1	CASSVGQAQGANVLTF
TRBJ1-4	TRBV7-2	CASARALNEKLFF
TRBJ1-1	TRBV5-1	CASSFIQGGILNTEAFF
TRBJ1-1	TRBV20-1	CSAKTGLNTEAFF
TRBJ1-4	TRBV5-1	CASSSVGGGNEKLFF
TRBJ2-5	TRBV20-1	CSATIAVRYQETQYF
TRBJ2-1	TRBV4-1	CASSQEGLAGPHEQFF
TRBJ2-1	TRBV18	CASSPPSGGARNEQFF
TRBJ2-2	TRBV20-1	CSANMWGRNTGELFF
TRBJ2-5	TRBV7-2	CASSFDRGSQETQYF
TRBJ2-7	TRBV20-1	CSARRVAATYEQYF
TRBJ1-2	TRBV12-3/TRBV12-4	CASRAFSGYGYTF
TRBJ1-2	TRBV18	CASSPQGDIGYTF
TRBJ2-2	TRBV20-1	CSARRSGGELFF
TRBJ2-1	TRBV20-1	CSASLGFPLVEQFF
TRBJ1-2	TRBV18	CASSANRGRDYGYTF
TRBJ2-7	TRBV20-1	CSGRQVGHEQYF
TRBJ1-1	TRBV3-1	CASSQKRGRPTTEAFF
TRBJ2-7	TRBV10-3	CAAGLGGFYEQYF
TRBJ2-7	TRBV11-2	CASTRGVGPREQYF
TRBJ1-1	TRBV6-1	CASSERLNTEAFF
TRBJ1-1	TRBV11-2	CASSLAGFNTEAFF
TRBJ1-6	TRBV5-1	CASSHGEANSPLHF
TRBJ1-6	TRBV16	CASSQSRGWSPLHF
TRBJ1-3	TRBV25-1	CASKYASGNTIYF
TRBJ2-3	TRBV7-9	CASTEPYHSGSRDTQYF
TRBJ1-2	TRBV18	CASSPTPTPNRYTF
TRBJ2-1	TRBV7-3	CASSLTPWGTEQFF
TRBJ1-6	TRBV6-5	CASSFGTAPNSPLHF
TRBJ2-5	TRBV5-6	CASTLRVTGEETQYF
TRBJ1-1	TRBV12-3/TRBV12-4	CASSLAVSETTHTEAFF
TRBJ2-2	TRBV7-6	CASSANLGGELFF
TRBJ2-1	TRBV7-9	CASSLLLAGSHEQFF
TRBJ2-3	TRBV4-2	CASSQGRGGGKLTDTQYF
TRBJ1-5	TRBV15	CATSRDLGNQPQHF
TRBJ2-1	TRBV20-1	CSARDTRGLYNEQFF
TRBJ1-4	TRBV19	CASSTTPGQGIEKLFF
TRBJ2-2	TRBV5-1	CASSLEGGDIGELFF